Shown below are 28 T cell receptor beta chains from a single sample sequenced in a study of CD8 T cells in ankylosing spondylitis (dated by TCRdb to 2016 to 2017). Receptor amplification or capture employed 5' RACE. The sample was run on an Illumina HiSeq 2500. TCRdb passed the public sequencing reads through fastp at Q25 and MiXCR, retaining productive beta sequences. Each CDR3 protein gets just one entry, which takes the most common genes and DNA from the rows behind it. This sample holds over 95,000 distinct CDR3 sequences; 8% to 10% were observed only once. Of the sample, 8.5% to 10% falls within the top ten clones. The specimen sequenced was blood, either unsorted or a sorted T cell fraction (not recorded which). All receptors come from a male donor with ankylosing spondylitis or in good health (not recorded which).

This clonotype appeared many times. This rearrangement joins TRBV5-8 to TRBJ2-6; TRBD1 agrees at 7 bases. J gave up 2 bases and V 4 bases, and 3 bases lay outside the gene matches. The CDR3 extends over 15 amino acids. The germline V gene encodes CDR1 SGHTS and CDR2 YDEGEE. The CDR3 reads CASSLDRAGANVLTF. CDR3 nucleotides: TGTGCCAGCAGCCTAGACAGGGCTGGGGCCAACGTCCTGACTTTC. The full variable domain, in which reference TRBV5-8 and TRBJ2-6 provide the parts outside the CDR3, is EAGVTQSPTHLIKTRGQQATLRCSPISGHTSVYWYQQALGLGLQFLLWYDEGEERNRGNFPPRFSGRQFPNYSSELNVNALELEDSALYLCASSLDRAGANVLTFGAGSRLTVL.

The sample holds a few counts of this clonotype. The rearrangement joins TRBV14 to TRBJ1-1, with unresolved D. The CDR3 runs 13 residues. The germline V gene encodes CDR1 SGHDN and CDR2 FVKESK. Trimming took off 4 bases at V and 3 bases at J, with 9 bases between the two ends. The CDR3 DNA reads as TGTGCCAGCAGCCGACTTCTGGACACTGAAGCTTTCTTT. It codes for CASSRLLDTEAFF. The full variable domain, in which reference TRBV14 and TRBJ1-1 provide the parts outside the CDR3, is EAGVTQFPSHSVIEKGQTVTLRCDPISGHDNLYWYRRVMGKEIKFLLHFVKESKQDESGMPNNRFLAERTGGTYSTLKVQPAELEDSGVYFCASSRLLDTEAFFGQGTRLTVV.

In this sample, this clonotype turned up many times. The genes are TRBV18 and TRBJ2-7, with a weak D call TRBD2 (6 bases). The CDR3 contains 13 residues. V was pared by 3 bases and J by 7 bases, with 13 bases between. CDR1 and CDR2 from the germline V gene are KGHSH and LQKENI. The CDR3 reads CASSPNDGGEQYF. CDR3 DNA sequence: TGTGCCAGCTCACCGAACGACGGAGGGGAGCAGTACTTC.

Many counts were recorded for this clonotype. This chain uses TRBV25-1 with TRBJ1-1; D not certain. Per the germline V gene, CDR1 is MGHDK and CDR2 is SYGVNS. V was clipped by 3 bases and J by 3 bases, with 8 bases between them. The CDR3 spans 13 residues. CDR3 sequence reads: CASSDWAYTEAFF. The CDR3 nucleotides read TGTGCCAGCAGTGATTGGGCCTACACTGAAGCTTTCTTT.

This clonotype has at least ten counts. The chain recombines TRBV29-1 with TRBJ2-3; no reliable D call. Between the trimmed V and J ends, which lost 0 bases and 2 bases, there was a span of 12 bases. This CDR3 comprises 15 residues. The V gene's germline CDR1 is SQVTM and CDR2 ANQGSEA. CDR3 nucleotides: TGCAGCGTTGAAGAGGGAAGGCAGCACACAGATACGCAGTATTTT. Translation: CSVEEGRQHTDTQYF.

The sample holds many counts of this clonotype. V and J are TRBV18 and TRBJ1-2; 7 bases are shared with TRBD1. The CDR3 runs 16 residues. Trimming cost V 1 base and J 3 bases; bases outside gene matches: 8. Germline loops: CDR1 KGHSH, CDR2 LQKENI. The CDR3 loop reads CASSPRGPGTDYGYTF. The CDR3 coding sequence is TGTGCCAGCTCACCACGGGGCCCCGGGACAGACTATGGCTACACCTTC.

This clonotype was detected ten times or more. The genes are TRBV4-2 and TRBJ1-6, with D maybe TRBD1 (6 bases). This CDR3 comprises 16 residues. Germline assignment: CDR1 LGHNA and CDR2 YNFKEQ. The V end was cut by 1 base, the J end by 6 bases, with 13 bases between. The CDR3, as DNA: TGTGCCAGCAGCCAAGTCGACGACAGGTTTAATTCACCCCTCCACTTT. Its protein is CASSQVDDRFNSPLHF.

This clonotype was observed many times. The chain uses TRBV6-5 and TRBJ1-4; weak D call: TRBD1 (6 bases). The germline gives CDR1 MNHEY, CDR2 SVGAGI. This CDR3 is 16 amino acids long. Trimming cost V 2 bases and J 10 bases, with 20 bases left between them. CDR3 region: CASSYRGIQGGGKLFF. The CDR3 DNA sequence: TGTGCCAGCAGTTACCGAGGGATACAGGGCGGAGGAAAACTGTTTTTT.

This clonotype was detected many times. The V and J genes are TRBV12-3 or TRBV12-4 and TRBJ2-7; unclear D gene. With 4 bases removed from V and 6 bases from J, the gap between germline ends came to 16 bases. The CDR3 sequence is 14 residues long. CDR3: CASSWPIKAPEQYF. CDR3 nucleotides: TGTGCCAGCAGTTGGCCAATCAAGGCACCCGAGCAGTACTTC.

At least ten counts were recorded for this clonotype. CDR3 in DNA: TGCGCCAGCAGAAAACTAGCGGGAGTTGCAGATACGCAGTATTTT. Translation gives CASRKLAGVADTQYF. The V and J genes are TRBV4-1 and TRBJ2-3; 11 bases line up with TRBD2. The CDR3 consists of 15 residues. Trimming took 6 bases from V and 4 from J; bases not matched to a gene: 6. Germline assignment: CDR1 MGHRA and CDR2 YSYEKL.

This clonotype was recorded many times. This chain connects TRBV5-6 to TRBJ1-1; 7 nucleotides align to TRBD1. V was clipped by 3 bases and J by 1 base; unmatched bases: 15. There are 18 residues in the CDR3. The V gene's germline CDR1 is SGHDT and CDR2 YYEEEE. CDR3 sequence reads: CASSYGGQPMTRNTEAFF. CDR3 coding DNA: TGTGCCAGCAGCTACGGGGGACAGCCTATGACCCGGAACACTGAAGCTTTCTTT.

This clonotype occurred a few times. The gene calls are TRBV6-2 or TRBV6-3 and TRBJ2-4, with 8 nucleotides matching TRBD2. The V and J ends lost 5 bases and 7 bases, in that order; junction bases with no gene match: 16. Per germline, CDR1 MNHEY and CDR2 SVGEGT. The CDR3 is 17 residues long. The CDR3 nucleotides are TGTGCCAGCAGTAGCGGACTAGCCGGTCGTCGTAGCAACATTCAGTACTTC. This gives the protein CASSSGLAGRRSNIQYF.

This clonotype was observed many times. V gene TRBV25-1 combines with J gene TRBJ1-2; D gene uncertain. V lost 7 bases and J 8 bases, leaving 17 bases between the germline ends. Germline V gene lookup returns CDR1 MGHDK and CDR2 SYGVNS. CDR3 length: 13 amino acids. The CDR3, as DNA: TGTGCCAGCACCCGCACCCACCTCGAAGGCTACACCTTC. It yields the protein CASTRTHLEGYTF.

Note on this clonotype: This may come from a read error, since a much larger clone is one base off. The rearrangement joins TRBV18 to TRBJ2-3, with D possibly called TRBD1 or TRBD2 (6 bases each). Per germline, CDR1 KGHSH and CDR2 LQKENI. CDR3 length equals 16 residues. CDR3 sequence reads: CAGSQAGGLSTDTQYF. The CDR3 nucleotides are TGTGCCGGCTCACAAGCCGGGGGCCTCTCCACAGATACGCAGTATTTT. Drawing the rest from reference TRBV18 and TRBJ2-3, the complete variable domain is NAGVMQNPRHLVRRRGQEARLRCSPMKGHSHVYWYRQLPEEGLKFMVYLQKENIIDESGMPKERFSAEFPKEGPSILRIQQVVRGDSAAYFCAGSQAGGLSTDTQYFGPGTRLTVL.

This clonotype was observed many times. The chain carries TRBV5-1 and TRBJ2-1, with TRBD2 matching over 8 bases. Looked up from germline, CDR1 is SGHRS and CDR2 is YFSETQ. With 4 bases clipped from V and 2 bases from J, the junction kept 5 bases outside the gene matches. The CDR3 length is 15 residues. Here the CDR3 reads CASSPTGLAYNEQFF. Here the CDR3 DNA reads TGCGCCAGCAGCCCCACGGGACTAGCCTACAATGAGCAGTTCTTC.

This clonotype appeared many times. The CDR3 sequence: CSAQQAGSTDTQYF. CDR3 nucleotide sequence: TGCAGTGCTCAACAGGCAGGTTCTACAGATACGCAGTATTTT. The chain links TRBV20-1 to TRBJ2-3, with D maybe TRBD1 (5 bases). This CDR3 has 14 amino acids. Germline CDR1 is DFQATT and CDR2 is SNEGSKA (reference sequence). Trimming cost V 5 bases and J 3 bases, with 15 bases left between them.

This clonotype appeared a few times. The rearrangement uses TRBV7-9 and TRBJ2-1; D ambiguous. Trimming removed 2 bases at V and 6 bases at J, with 11 bases between. CDR1 is SEHNR and CDR2 is FQNEAQ in the germline V gene (reference sequence). The CDR3 spans 14 residues. CDR3 region: CASSLRVSPNEQFF. Written as DNA, the CDR3 is TGTGCCAGCAGCTTACGTGTGTCTCCCAATGAGCAGTTCTTC.

In its sample, this clonotype was seen many times. The chain couples TRBV12-5 to TRBJ1-1, with unresolved D. The V end was cut by 3 bases, the J end by 4 bases, with 6 bases between. Germline V gene sequence: CDR1 LGHNT, CDR2 FRNRAP. The CDR3 covers 12 residues. CDR3 amino acids: CASGLSGTEAFF. DNA of the CDR3: TGTGCTAGTGGTTTATCGGGCACTGAAGCTTTCTTT.

This clonotype was observed many times. This chain joins TRBV5-1 and TRBJ1-5, with D perhaps matching TRBD1 (5 bases). The CDR3 loop spans 15 amino acids. Trimming cost V 0 bases and J 8 bases, with 15 bases left between them. Germline-derived CDR1 and CDR2 are SGHRS and YFSETQ. The CDR3 region has the DNA TGCGCCAGCAGCTTGGGGACATTTAATGGGGAGCCCCAGCATTTT. Residues: CASSLGTFNGEPQHF.

Ten or more counts support this clonotype. DNA of the CDR3: TGCGCCTCCGCAGTCAGCAATAATTCACCCCTCCACTTT. Its protein is CASAVSNNSPLHF. This chain connects TRBV5-1 to TRBJ1-6; the D is unclear. The CDR3 covers 13 residues. Looked up from germline, CDR1 is SGHRS and CDR2 is YFSETQ. Trimming took 10 bases from V and 5 from J, leaving 13 bases between them.

This clonotype has at least ten counts. No DNA is shown, since the ends of the CDR3 on it are uncertain; the CDR3 is the one TCRdb lists. The chain uses TRBV7-5 and TRBJ2-3; TRBD1 is the table's D call, not checked against the DNA. TRBV7-5 is labeled a pseudogene. A total of 23 residues make up the CDR3, ends included. The CDR3 sequence: CISVPEARRQGTNDLISTDTQYF.

This clonotype was seen at least ten times. J is TRBJ2-5 and V is TRBV7-2; D may be TRBD2 (5 bases). Per the germline V gene, CDR1 is SGHTA and CDR2 is FQGNSA. The CDR3 length is 15 residues. V lost 3 bases, J lost 5 bases, and 16 bases lay in between. CDR3 sequence: CASSFSGLFPETQYF. As DNA, the CDR3 is TGTGCCAGCAGCTTCTCCGGACTCTTCCCCGAGACCCAGTACTTC.

This clonotype was observed at least ten times. V usage is TRBV7-9 and J usage is TRBJ2-2; either TRBD1 or TRBD2 may fit D (6 bases each). Trimming stripped 6 bases from V and 2 bases from J, with 13 bases between. The V gene's germline CDR1 is SEHNR and CDR2 FQNEAQ (reference sequence). The CDR3 is 15 amino acids. Written as DNA, the CDR3 is TGTGCCAGCAGTCCCGGCGGGACAAACACCGGGGAGCTGTTTTTT. Translated: CASSPGGTNTGELFF. Full variable domain (remainder filled in from reference TRBV7-9 and TRBJ2-2): DTGVSQNPRHKITKRGQNVTFRCDPISEHNRLYWYRQTLGQGPEFLTYFQNEAQLEKSRLLSDRFSAERPKGSFSTLEIQRTEQGDSAMYLCASSPGGTNTGELFFGEGSRLTVL.

This clonotype was seen at least ten times. CDR3 sequence (DNA): TGCGCCAGCAGTGGGCCCGTGTACAATGAGCAGTTCTTC. It specifies CASSGPVYNEQFF. The chain joins TRBV5-1 to TRBJ2-1; D gene uncertain. The CDR3 is 13 amino acids. Per the germline V gene, CDR1 is SGHRS and CDR2 is YFSETQ. V shed 5 bases and J shed 4 bases, with 10 bases lying between them.

This clonotype came up many times. The gene calls are TRBV5-1 and TRBJ2-1, with 8 positions matching TRBD2. The CDR3 sequence is 18 residues long. Germline V gene lookup returns CDR1 SGHRS and CDR2 YFSETQ. The V and J ends lost 0 bases and 3 bases, in that order; junction bases with no gene match: 11. The CDR3 loop is CASSLGALRTSGYNEQFF. The CDR3 DNA follows: TGCGCCAGCAGCTTGGGCGCTCTCCGTACTAGCGGCTACAATGAGCAGTTCTTC.

In its sample, this clonotype was seen many times. CDR3 nucleotides: TGTGCCAGCAGTGATCGAGGGAACGGTTGGGACACTGAAGCTTTCTTT. Translated: CASSDRGNGWDTEAFF. The chain employs TRBV2 and TRBJ1-1; no clear D gene. Looked up from germline, CDR1 is SNHLY and CDR2 is FYNNEI. The CDR3 consists of 16 residues. The V end was cut by 3 bases, the J end by 3 bases, with 17 bases between.

This clonotype occurred many times. The chain recombines TRBV5-1 with TRBJ2-2; D uncertain. Trimming pared 3 bases from V and 0 bases from J, leaving 18 bases between. The germline V gene encodes CDR1 SGHRS and CDR2 YFSETQ. The CDR3 has 18 residues. CDR3 sequence (DNA): TGCGCCAGCAGCTCGGTAGCCTCGACGTCCGCGAACACCGGGGAGCTGTTTTTT. Amino acids: CASSSVASTSANTGELFF.

The chain joins TRBV29-1 to TRBJ2-7; possibly TRBD1 for D (5 bases). This CDR3 region has 12 residues. Looked up from germline, CDR1 is SQVTM and CDR2 is ANQGSEA. Trimming removed 5 bases at V and 7 bases at J, with 15 bases between. The CDR3, as DNA: TGCAGCGTTCAGACAGTAGTGGGTGAGCAGTACTTC. It specifies CSVQTVVGEQYF.